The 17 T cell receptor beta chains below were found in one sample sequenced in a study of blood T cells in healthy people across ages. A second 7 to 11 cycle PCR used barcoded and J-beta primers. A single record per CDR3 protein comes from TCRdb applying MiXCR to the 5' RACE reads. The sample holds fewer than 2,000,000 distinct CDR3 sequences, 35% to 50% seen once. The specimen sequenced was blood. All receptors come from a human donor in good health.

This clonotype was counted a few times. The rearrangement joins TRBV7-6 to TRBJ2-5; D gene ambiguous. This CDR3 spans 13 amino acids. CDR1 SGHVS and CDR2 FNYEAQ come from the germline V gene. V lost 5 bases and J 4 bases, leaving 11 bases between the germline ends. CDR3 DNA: TGTGCCAGCAGCGTTCGAGCCCCAGAGACCCAGTACTTC. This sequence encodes CASSVRAPETQYF.

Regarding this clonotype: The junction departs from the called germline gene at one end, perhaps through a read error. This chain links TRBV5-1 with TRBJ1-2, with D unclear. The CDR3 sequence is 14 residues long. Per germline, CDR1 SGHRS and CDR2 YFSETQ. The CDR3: CASSWETPNDGYTF. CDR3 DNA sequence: TGCGCCAGCAGCTGGGAGACACCTAACGATGGCTACACCTTC.

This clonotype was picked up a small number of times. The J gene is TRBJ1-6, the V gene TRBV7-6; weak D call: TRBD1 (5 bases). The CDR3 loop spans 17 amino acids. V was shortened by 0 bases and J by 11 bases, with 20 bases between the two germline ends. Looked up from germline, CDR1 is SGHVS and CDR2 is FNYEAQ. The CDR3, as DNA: TGTGCCAGCAGCTTAGCGGGACTGACAAGCGGAGGTGCACCCCTCCACTTT. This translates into CASSLAGLTSGGAPLHF.

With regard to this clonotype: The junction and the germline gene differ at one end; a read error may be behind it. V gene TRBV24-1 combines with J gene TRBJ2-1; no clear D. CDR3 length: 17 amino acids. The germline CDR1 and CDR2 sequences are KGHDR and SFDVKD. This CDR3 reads CVTSDPKVGPPYNEQFF. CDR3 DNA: TGTGTCACCAGTGATCCTAAAGTAGGCCCACCCTACAATGAGCAGTTCTTC.

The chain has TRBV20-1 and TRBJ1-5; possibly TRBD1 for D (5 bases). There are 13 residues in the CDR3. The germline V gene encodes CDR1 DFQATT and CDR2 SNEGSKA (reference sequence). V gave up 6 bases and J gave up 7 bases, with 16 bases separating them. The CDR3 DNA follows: TGCAGTGCCCTCCGAGGGGCCAACCAGCCCCAGCATTTT. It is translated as CSALRGANQPQHF.

CDR3 region: CASSAGQRRDTQYF. CDR3 nucleotide sequence: TGTGCCAGCAGCGCGGGACAGAGGAGGGATACGCAGTATTTT. This chain uses TRBV9 with TRBJ2-3; 7 bases are a match to TRBD1. Germline trimming cut 3 bases from V and 6 bases from J; bases unmatched to any gene: 7. This CDR3 contains 14 residues. From germline, CDR1 is SGDLS and CDR2 YYNGEE.

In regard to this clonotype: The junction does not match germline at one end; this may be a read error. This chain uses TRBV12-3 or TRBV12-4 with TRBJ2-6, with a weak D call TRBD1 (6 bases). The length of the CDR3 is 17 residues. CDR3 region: CASSPREGVAGVNVLTF. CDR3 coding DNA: TGTGCCAGCAGCCCACGTGAGGGGGTAGCTGGGGTCAACGTCCTGACTTTC.

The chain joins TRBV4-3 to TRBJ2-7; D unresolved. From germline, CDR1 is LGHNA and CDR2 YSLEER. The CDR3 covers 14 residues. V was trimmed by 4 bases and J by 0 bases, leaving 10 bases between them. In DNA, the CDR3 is TGCGCCAGCAGCCCCTCTCGGAGCTCCTACGAGCAGTACTTC. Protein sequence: CASSPSRSSYEQYF.

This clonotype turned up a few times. CDR3 nucleotides: TGTGCCATCAGTGCGATACTAGCGGGGGAGACCCAGTACTTC. Its protein is CAISAILAGETQYF. V gene TRBV10-3 combines with J gene TRBJ2-5, with TRBD2 matching 10 bases. From germline, CDR1 is ENHRY and CDR2 SYGVKD. The CDR3 is 14 amino acids. The ends lost 4 bases at V and 5 bases at J; junction bases unmatched: 4.

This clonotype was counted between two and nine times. The CDR3 loop is CASTSGGLTDTQYF. The CDR3 DNA reads as TGTGCCAGTACTAGCGGGGGATTAACAGATACGCAGTATTTT. The chain employs TRBV11-2 and TRBJ2-3; 11 nucleotides agree with TRBD2. This CDR3 is built from 14 residues. V trimming: 9 bases; J trimming: 3 bases; junction bases outside the gene matches: 5. Germline assignment: CDR1 SGHAT and CDR2 FQNNGV.

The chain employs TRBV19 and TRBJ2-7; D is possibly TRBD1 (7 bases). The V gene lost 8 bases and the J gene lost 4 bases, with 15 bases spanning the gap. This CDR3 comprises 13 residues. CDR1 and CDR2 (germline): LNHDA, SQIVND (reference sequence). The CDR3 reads CASSGDSKYEQYF. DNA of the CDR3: TGTGCCAGTTCGGGGGACAGCAAATACGAGCAGTACTTC.

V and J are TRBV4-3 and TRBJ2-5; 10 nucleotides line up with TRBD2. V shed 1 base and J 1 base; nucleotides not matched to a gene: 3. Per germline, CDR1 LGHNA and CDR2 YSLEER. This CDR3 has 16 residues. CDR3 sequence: CASSQGSGGGQETQYF. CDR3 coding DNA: TGCGCCAGCAGCCAAGGAAGCGGGGGGGGCCAAGAGACCCAGTACTTC.

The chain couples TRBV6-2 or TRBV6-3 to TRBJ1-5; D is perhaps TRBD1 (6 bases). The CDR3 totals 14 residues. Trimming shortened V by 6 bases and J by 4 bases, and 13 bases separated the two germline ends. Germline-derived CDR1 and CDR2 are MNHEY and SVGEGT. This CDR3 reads CASRVPTGNQPQHF. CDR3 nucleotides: TGTGCCAGCAGGGTCCCGACAGGAAATCAGCCCCAGCATTTT.

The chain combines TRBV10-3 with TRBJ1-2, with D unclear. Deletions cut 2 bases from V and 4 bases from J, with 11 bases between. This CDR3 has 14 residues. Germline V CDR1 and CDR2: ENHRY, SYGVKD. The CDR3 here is CAISEAGGGYGYTF. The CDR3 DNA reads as TGTGCCATCAGTGAGGCAGGCGGAGGCTATGGCTACACCTTC.

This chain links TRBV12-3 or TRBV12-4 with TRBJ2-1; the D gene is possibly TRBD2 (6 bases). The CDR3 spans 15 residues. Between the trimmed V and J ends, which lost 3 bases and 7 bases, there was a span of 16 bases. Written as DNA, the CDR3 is TGTGCCAGCAGTTTTGGGAGGCTAGCTCGGAATGAGCAGTTCTTC. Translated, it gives CASSFGRLARNEQFF.

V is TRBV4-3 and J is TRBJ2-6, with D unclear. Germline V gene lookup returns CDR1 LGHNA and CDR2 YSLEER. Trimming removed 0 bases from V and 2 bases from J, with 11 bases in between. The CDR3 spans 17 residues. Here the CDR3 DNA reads TGCGCCAGCAGCCAAGAGTCATCAGGCACTGGGGCCAACGTCCTGACTTTC. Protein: CASSQESSGTGANVLTF.

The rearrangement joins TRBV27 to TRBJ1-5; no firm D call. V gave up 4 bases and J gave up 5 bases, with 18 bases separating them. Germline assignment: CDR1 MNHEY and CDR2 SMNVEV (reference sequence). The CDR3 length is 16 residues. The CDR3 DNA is TGTGCCAGCAGTTCAAGGTACCCCGGGCCCTATCAGCCCCAGCATTTT. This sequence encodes CASSSRYPGPYQPQHF.